A selection of T cell receptor beta chains follows, all from one sample in a study of regulatory T cells in long-lasting Graves disease. TCRdb used MiXCR to reprocess the multiplex PCR reads, holding one entry per CDR3 protein. The repertoire has some 370,000 distinct CDR3 sequences, about an eighth of them found once; the top ten carry 15% to 20%. A further study also used this sample, focusing on T cells in Graves' hyperthyroidism and ophthalmopathy.

The material sequenced was peripheral blood mononuclear cells (PBMCs), taken at new diagnosis, from a patient treated with antithyroid drugs. These TCRs come from a young woman with Graves disease. The CDR3 runs from the conserved cysteine through the conserved F or W. A D gene is named only where the DNA matches it firmly. The listing skips clone size in some rows; elsewhere it reads once, few, many or a size class.

v_gene	d_gene	j_gene	len	abundance	CDR3nt	CDR3aa
TRBV20-1	TRBD2	TRBJ2-3	15	few	TGCAGTGCTAGTGTGGGGACTAGCGGCACAGATACGCAGTATTTT	CSASVGTSGTDTQYF
TRBV28	NA	TRBJ1-1	12	NA	TGTGCGTCAGTTGATCTGGACACTGAAGCTTTCTTT	CASVDLDTEAFF
TRBV25-1	TRBD2	TRBJ2-3	16	few	TGTGCCAGCCGGCGGACTAGCGGGGATGATGGGAATACGCAGTATTTT	CASRRTSGDDGNTQYF
TRBV12-3/TRBV12-4	TRBD1	TRBJ2-7	12	many	TGTGCCAGCAGCCGGGACAGTTACGAGCAGTACTTC	CASSRDSYEQYF
TRBV15	NA	TRBJ1-2	13	NA	TGTGCCACCAGCAGAGTTGACCTTGGTGGCTACACCTTC	CATSRVDLGGYTF
TRBV4-1	NA	TRBJ1-5	17	few	TGCGCCAGCAGCCAGGGGGCAGGAAAAGCGGCCAATCAGCCCCAGCATTTT	CASSQGAGKAANQPQHF
TRBV29-1	NA	TRBJ1-2	12	few	TGCAGCGTTGGCCCCCCAGGGCCAGGCTACACCTTC	CSVGPPGPGYTF
TRBV28	NA	TRBJ2-1	16	few	TGTGCCAGCAGCACTTTTTCCAAGGGCACTTACAATGAGCAGTTCTTC	CASSTFSKGTYNEQFF
TRBV27	NA	TRBJ2-7	14	NA	TGTGCCAGCAGTTTACTCGGTCCCACCTACGAGCAGTACTTC	CASSLLGPTYEQYF
TRBV29-1	NA	TRBJ1-2	11	once	TGCAGCATAATGGTAGAGCATGGCTACACCTTC	CSIMVEHGYTF
TRBV7-6	NA	TRBJ2-7	15	NA	TGTGCCAGCAGCCGCGTTGCGGGGCGAGCTCCTCGGCAGTACTTC	CASSRVAGRAPRQYF
TRBV2	NA	TRBJ1-5	12	many	TGTGCCAGCACGGGGGAGGGTCAGCCCCAGCATTTT	CASTGEGQPQHF
TRBV4-2	NA	TRBJ1-2	17	many	TGTGCCAGCAGCCAAGTTTCGGACAGAGAACGCGGGGGTGGCTACACCTTC	CASSQVSDRERGGGYTF
TRBV20-1	NA	TRBJ1-1	15	many	TGCAGTGCTACAGGGTGGACCAGCATGAACACTGAAGCTTTCTTT	CSATGWTSMNTEAFF
TRBV28	NA	TRBJ2-3	13	many	TGTGCCAGCGAAATGGGGGGCACAGATACGCAGTATTTT	CASEMGGTDTQYF
TRBV6-2/TRBV6-3	NA	TRBJ2-5	13	many	TGTGCCAGCAGTTACCTCGACACAGAGACCCAGTACTTC	CASSYLDTETQYF
TRBV5-4	TRBD2	TRBJ2-1	16	few	TGTGCCAGCAGCTTTGGGTCGGGAGGGCCCTACAATGAGCAGTTCTTC	CASSFGSGGPYNEQFF
TRBV29-1	NA	TRBJ2-1	15	many	TGCAGCGTACCACTAGGGACCTCAAACTACAATGAGCAGTTCTTC	CSVPLGTSNYNEQFF
TRBV28	TRBD1	TRBJ1-1	12	many	TGTGCCAGCGGACAGGGGGACACTGAAGCTTTCTTT	CASGQGDTEAFF
TRBV5-4	TRBD2	TRBJ2-1	15	many	TGTGCCAGCAGCTTGGAACTAGCGGGACCGGAGGATGTGTTCTTC	CASSLELAGPEDVFF
TRBV6-5	NA	TRBJ2-5	13	many	TGTGCCAGCAGTTCAGGATCTCGAGAGACCCAGTACTTC	CASSSGSRETQYF
TRBV12-3/TRBV12-4	NA	TRBJ1-1	14	many	TGTGCCAGCAGTTTACGGGCGTTGAACACTGAAGCTTTCTTT	CASSLRALNTEAFF
TRBV30	NA	TRBJ2-2	15	few	TGTGCCTGGAGTTCAGGGGCGCGGGACACCGGGGAGCTGTTTTTT	CAWSSGARDTGELFF
TRBV15	NA	TRBJ2-5	16	many	TGTGCCACCAGCAGAGAGCTTAGCGGAATTCAAGAGACCCAGTACTTC	CATSRELSGIQETQYF
TRBV20-1	NA	TRBJ1-6	15	NA	TGCAGTGCTAACAGGGCGAGCTCCTATAATTCACCCCTCCACTTT	CSANRASSYNSPLHF
TRBV11-2	TRBD2	TRBJ2-1	15	many	TGTGCCAGCAGCTCACCGGGACTATACTACAATGAGCAGTTCTTC	CASSSPGLYYNEQFF
TRBV12-3/TRBV12-4	NA	TRBJ2-5	15	many	TGTGCCAGCAGTCCCTCCCCTTCCTACGGCGAGACCCAGTACTTC	CASSPSPSYGETQYF
TRBV6-2/TRBV6-3	TRBD1	TRBJ1-5	15	many	TGTGCCAGCAGGCCGACAGGGATTGGCAATCAGCCCCAGCATTTT	CASRPTGIGNQPQHF
TRBV27	NA	TRBJ2-1	15	many	TGTGCCAGCAGTTTCTCACTAGCCGGTCCCAATGAGCAGTTCTTC	CASSFSLAGPNEQFF
TRBV11-1	NA	TRBJ1-1	15	many	TGTGCCAGCAGCTTAGAAATAGGTGGAAGCACTGAAGCTTTCTTT	CASSLEIGGSTEAFF
TRBV5-1	TRBD1	TRBJ1-1	16	many	TGCGCCAGCAGCTTGCCGGGACAGGGGGCTACAGGCGAAGCTTTCTTT	CASSLPGQGATGEAFF
TRBV20-1	NA	TRBJ1-1	14	NA	TGCAGTGCTCCCCCACTCGAGGGGTACACTGAAGCTTTCTTT	CSAPPLEGYTEAFF
TRBV27	NA	TRBJ1-4	13	few	TGTGCCACCCGAGGGGATGGAGGGGATTTACTGTTTTTT	CATRGDGGDLLFF
TRBV29-1	NA	TRBJ1-6	13	once	TGCAGCGTCCGCCGGGAGGGCGATTCACCCCTCCACTTT	CSVRREGDSPLHF
TRBV20-1	TRBD1	TRBJ1-5	16	many	TGCAGTGCTAGAGATTACGCGACAGGGGGCTATCAGCCCCAGCATTTT	CSARDYATGGYQPQHF
TRBV7-2	TRBD2	TRBJ2-5	15	NA	TGTGCCAGCAGCTCCGATAGCGGGGGGTTGGAGACCCAGTACTTC	CASSSDSGGLETQYF
TRBV27	NA	TRBJ1-6	19	NA	TGTGTCAGCAGTAACCAAAAGAACCCACAGGGACCCTCTAATTCACCCCTCCACTTT	CVSSNQKNPQGPSNSPLHF
TRBV5-1	NA	TRBJ2-3	15	many	TGCGCCAGCAGCTTGGATCCCCTACCGGGGGATACGCAGTATTTT	CASSLDPLPGDTQYF
TRBV12-3/TRBV12-4	NA	TRBJ1-6	13	NA	TGTGCCAGCAGTGGATTGGGGAATTCACCCCTCCACTTT	CASSGLGNSPLHF
TRBV27	NA	TRBJ1-1	17	many	TGTGCCAGCAGTTTAAATTATGGCGCGGCCATGAACACTGAAGCTTTCTTT	CASSLNYGAAMNTEAFF
TRBV7-2	TRBD2	TRBJ2-3	17	NA	TGTGCCAGCAGCTTATTGAGGCATCTTGCGGGGGGGGATACGCAGTATTTT	CASSLLRHLAGGDTQYF
TRBV28	NA	TRBJ2-1	13	many	TGTGCCAGCACGGCGTTTGGAGGCAATGAGCAGTTCTTC	CASTAFGGNEQFF
TRBV13	NA	TRBJ1-2	13	many	TGTGCCAGCAGCGTTCAGGTTAACTATGGCTACACCTTC	CASSVQVNYGYTF
TRBV5-1	NA	TRBJ2-3	16	once	TGCGCCAGCAGCTTGGGAGTGGCGGGGTACACAGATACGCAGTATTTT	CASSLGVAGYTDTQYF
TRBV20-1	NA	TRBJ1-1	15	NA	TGCAGTGCTAGAGATCGAGGGCAGGGGTTCCCAGAAGCTTTCTTT	CSARDRGQGFPEAFF
TRBV12-3/TRBV12-4	TRBD1	TRBJ1-2	17	many	TGTGCCAGCAGTTTATACACAGGGGGCGCCTCGCTATATGGCTACACCTTC	CASSLYTGGASLYGYTF
TRBV3-1	TRBD2	TRBJ2-2	14	many	TGTGCCAGCAGCAGGACTAGCGGGACAGGGGAGCTGTTTTTT	CASSRTSGTGELFF
TRBV7-9	NA	TRBJ1-3	10	NA	TGTGTGGGGGAGAGAAACACCATATATTTT	CVGERNTIYF
TRBV7-8	NA	TRBJ2-3	16	many	TGTGCCAGCAGTCAGCAAGCGTTGGGGTCACGAGATACGCAGTATTTT	CASSQQALGSRDTQYF
TRBV20-1	TRBD2	TRBJ2-3	16	many	TGCAGTGCTAGAAGTATAGCGGGAGCGGAGGTAGATACGCAGTATTTT	CSARSIAGAEVDTQYF
TRBV12-3/TRBV12-4	NA	TRBJ1-2	13	many	TGTGCCAGCAGTTTACAGGCCCCAGCACACTACACCTTC	CASSLQAPAHYTF
TRBV29-1	NA	TRBJ2-2	13	many	TGCAGCGTTGGAAGAATCAACACCGGGGAGCTGTTTTTT	CSVGRINTGELFF
TRBV5-6	NA	TRBJ2-7	18	NA	TGTGCCAGCAGCTTGCTTCTGGACGCCTACTCCTCTTCCTACGAGCAGTACTTC	CASSLLLDAYSSSYEQYF
TRBV6-5	TRBD1	TRBJ1-5	20	NA	TGTGCCAGCAGTTGCCCACAGGAATCCTACAGGGGGAGGGACAATCAGCCCCAGCATTTT	CASSCPQESYRGRDNQPQHF
TRBV19	NA	TRBJ1-2	12	NA	TGTGCCAGTAGTGCGGGACGGCCGGGCTACACCTTC	CASSAGRPGYTF
TRBV27	NA	TRBJ2-1	17	many	TGTGCCAGCAGCCACTTGGGCGAACTGAGCTCCTACAATGAGCAGTTCTTC	CASSHLGELSSYNEQFF
TRBV29-1	TRBD2	TRBJ2-1	13	NA	TGCAGCGGCCGGGGGGAAACCTACAATGAGCAGTTCTTC	CSGRGETYNEQFF
TRBV6-2/TRBV6-3	NA	TRBJ1-1	15	NA	TGTGCCAGCAGAACTCAATCGCTGGGATGGACTGAAGCTTTCTTT	CASRTQSLGWTEAFF
TRBV7-9	TRBD2	TRBJ2-1	18	many	TGTGCCAGCAGCTTAGTATGGTCGGGGACTAGCGGGGGGACTGAGCAGTTCTTC	CASSLVWSGTSGGTEQFF
TRBV10-3	TRBD2	TRBJ2-3	18	NA	TGTGCCATCAGGGGTCCGACTAGCGGGGGGGCCGGTTTAGATACGCAGTATTTT	CAIRGPTSGGAGLDTQYF